Each of the 12 T cell receptor beta chains below was sequenced from the same sample in a study of patients and donors after allogeneic stem cell transplantation. TCRdb recomputed calls from the RT-PCR reads with MiXCR, one row per CDR3 protein. Altogether around 25,000 distinct CDR3 sequences are present, 40% to 45% being singletons, with the ten largest covering 65% to 85%. Sequenced: blood, either unsorted or a sorted T cell fraction (not recorded which). The receptors stem from a human donor who was either an allogeneic HSCT recipient or a stem cell or donor lymphocyte infusion donor (not recorded which). It is not recorded whose cells these are; they may come from a transplant donor.

This clonotype was found a few times. The chain couples TRBV18 to TRBJ1-1, with D tentatively TRBD1 (5 bases). CDR3 length: 14 amino acids. Germline assignment: CDR1 KGHSH and CDR2 LQKENI. V dropped 5 bases and J dropped 3 bases, with 13 bases sitting between them. CDR3 protein: CASSSRAGDTEAFF. CDR3 coding DNA: TGTGCCAGCTCATCCAGGGCCGGAGACACTGAAGCTTTCTTT. The whole variable domain, filled in from reference TRBV18 and TRBJ1-1, reads NAGVMQNPRHLVRRRGQEARLRCSPMKGHSHVYWYRQLPEEGLKFMVYLQKENIIDESGMPKERFSAEFPKEGPSILRIQQVVRGDSAAYFCASSSRAGDTEAFFGQGTRLTVV.

V is TRBV7-2 and J is TRBJ2-3; D remains unclear. The CDR3 has 13 amino acids. The germline V and J ends were trimmed by 4 bases and 4 bases, with 9 bases remaining between them. CDR1 SGHTA and CDR2 FQGNSA come from the germline V gene. The CDR3 here is CASSSSWADTQYF. In nucleotides, the CDR3 is TGTGCCAGCAGCTCTAGTTGGGCAGATACGCAGTATTTT.

The rearrangement links TRBV5-1 to TRBJ1-2; 7 bases map to TRBD1. This CDR3 comprises 15 residues. Germline V gene sequence: CDR1 SGHRS, CDR2 YFSETQ. The V and J ends lost 0 bases and 4 bases, in that order; junction bases with no gene match: 6. The CDR3 region is CASSLGQGVGYGYTF. In DNA, the CDR3 is TGCGCCAGCAGCTTGGGGCAGGGGGTAGGCTATGGCTACACCTTC.

This chain uses TRBV20-1 with TRBJ2-6; a weak D match, TRBD1 (5 bases). Trimming removed 3 bases at V and 4 bases at J, with 10 bases between. Germline V gives CDR1 DFQATT, CDR2 SNEGSKA (reference sequence). The CDR3 is 14 amino acids. The CDR3 reads CSASQGAGANVLTF. CDR3 in DNA: TGCAGTGCTAGTCAGGGTGCAGGGGCCAACGTCCTGACTTTC.

Only a few counts were recorded for this clonotype. This rearrangement joins TRBV5-1 to TRBJ1-6; a weak D match, TRBD1 (5 bases). V gave up 2 bases and J gave up 7 bases, with 13 bases separating them. The CDR3 is made up of 15 amino acids. Per germline, CDR1 SGHRS and CDR2 YFSETQ. The CDR3 nucleotides are TGCGCCAGCAGCTTACCGGAACAGGCCAATTCACCCCTCCACTTT. The encoded protein is CASSLPEQANSPLHF.

This clonotype was seen only once. The chain combines TRBV5-1 with TRBJ1-6, with no clear D. The CDR3 length is 13 residues. Germline V gene data show CDR1 as SGHRS and CDR2 as YFSETQ. V lost 0 bases and J 7 bases, leaving 5 bases between the germline ends. The CDR3: CASSLDPNSPLHF. The CDR3 nucleotides are TGCGCCAGCAGCTTGGATCCAAATTCACCCCTCCACTTT.

This chain joins TRBV3-1 and TRBJ1-1; TRBD1 aligns across 7 bases. The length of the CDR3 is 17 residues. Germline assignment: CDR1 LGHDT and CDR2 YNNKEL (reference sequence). J was trimmed by 1 base and V by 4 bases; bases with no gene match: 12. The CDR3 DNA reads as TGTGCCAGCAGCCGGATTACAGGGGTCGTGGGGAACACTGAAGCTTTCTTT. Translation gives CASSRITGVVGNTEAFF.

V gene TRBV25-1 combines with J gene TRBJ1-2; D unresolved. The CDR3 length is 11 residues. Looked up from germline, CDR1 is MGHDK and CDR2 is SYGVNS. V gave up 6 bases and J gave up 8 bases, with 10 bases separating them. Here the CDR3 reads CASRLGYGYTF. In nucleotides, the CDR3 is TGTGCCAGCAGGTTGGGATACGGCTACACCTTC.

This clonotype was seen a few times. The V call is TRBV11-1, the J call TRBJ2-5; D is unclear. Trimming took 6 bases from V and 8 from J, leaving 10 bases between them. The CDR3 runs to 11 residues. In germline, CDR1 is SGHAT, CDR2 FQDESV (reference sequence). The CDR3 loop is CASSSPSTQYF. The CDR3 DNA is TGTGCCAGCAGTTCTCCTTCAACCCAGTACTTC.

This clonotype was seen a handful of times. The chain links TRBV12-3 or TRBV12-4 to TRBJ1-1; 9 positions match TRBD1. The CDR3 runs to 14 residues. Unmatched junction bases numbered 4, after V lost 3 bases and J lost 5 bases. The DNA for the CDR3 is TGTGCCAGCAGTTTCGGACAGGGGTGGACTGAAGCTTTCTTT. Translating gives CASSFGQGWTEAFF.

The chain recombines TRBV5-1 with TRBJ2-2; 8 bases match TRBD2. Germline V gene lookup returns CDR1 SGHRS and CDR2 YFSETQ. CDR3 length: 16 amino acids. Unmatched junction bases numbered 11, after V lost 4 bases and J lost 6 bases. CDR3 residues: CASSQGTRTVSGELFF. CDR3 nucleotide sequence: TGCGCCAGCAGCCAAGGGACTAGAACAGTCTCCGGGGAGCTGTTTTTT.

This clonotype has more than one count but fewer than ten. The chain has TRBV12-3 or TRBV12-4 and TRBJ1-1; D is unresolved. The CDR3 runs 17 residues. V was shortened by 4 bases and J by 3 bases, with 21 bases between the two germline ends. The CDR3 DNA follows: TGTGCCAGCAGTTCCCTCTTATGGGATCTCGCTGACACTGAAGCTTTCTTT. This encodes CASSSLLWDLADTEAFF.